The present T cell receptor (beta chain) was sequenced within a study of blood T cell repertoires in COVID-19. Study background: The United States, Italy and Spain were the sources of the acute and convalescent COVID-19 samples. PBMCs, B-cell-depleted T cells, or T cells were the source of the cDNA or gDNA that made up the material.

As handled by the study authors: Amplification of reference gene primers provided the estimated nucleated cell counts. Data came from immunoSEQ multiplex PCR; TCRdb stores just in-frame clones and leaves some out. Clone size and the V and J calls come from that table; the DNA yielded D and trimming. The data show about 120,000 clones, 70% to 90% seen once. Per germline, CDR1 LNHDA and CDR2 SQIVND (reference sequence). With 3 bases removed from V and 0 bases from J, the gap between germline ends came to 6 bases. There are 14 residues in the CDR3. The chain employs TRBV19 and TRBJ1-5; D gene ambiguous. The TCR was taken from a man in his 70s who had recovered from COVID-19. Input material: peripheral blood. This CDR3 is CASSIRDSNQPQHF. The DNA for the CDR3 is TGTGCCAGTAGTATTCGGGATAGCAATCAGCCCCAGCATTTT.